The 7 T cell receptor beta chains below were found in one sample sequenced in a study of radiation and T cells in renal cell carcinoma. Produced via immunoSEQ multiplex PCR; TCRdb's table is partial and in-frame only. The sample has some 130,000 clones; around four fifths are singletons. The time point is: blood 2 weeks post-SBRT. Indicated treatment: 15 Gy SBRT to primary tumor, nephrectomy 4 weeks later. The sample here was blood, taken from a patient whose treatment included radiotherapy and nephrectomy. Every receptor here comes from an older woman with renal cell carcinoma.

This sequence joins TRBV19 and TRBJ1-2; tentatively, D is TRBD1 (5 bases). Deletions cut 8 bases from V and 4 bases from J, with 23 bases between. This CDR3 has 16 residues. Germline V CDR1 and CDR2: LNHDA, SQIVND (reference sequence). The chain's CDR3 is CASLFPMDPGSYGYTF. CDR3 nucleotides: TGTGCCAGTCTCTTCCCGATGGACCCAGGGAGCTATGGCTACACCTTC.

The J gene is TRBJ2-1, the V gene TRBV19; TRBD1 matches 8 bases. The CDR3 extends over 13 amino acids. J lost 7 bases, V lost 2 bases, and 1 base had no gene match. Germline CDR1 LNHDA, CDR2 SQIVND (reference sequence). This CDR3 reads CASSITGGNEQFF. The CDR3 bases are TGTGCCAGTAGTATAACAGGGGGGAATGAGCAGTTCTTC.

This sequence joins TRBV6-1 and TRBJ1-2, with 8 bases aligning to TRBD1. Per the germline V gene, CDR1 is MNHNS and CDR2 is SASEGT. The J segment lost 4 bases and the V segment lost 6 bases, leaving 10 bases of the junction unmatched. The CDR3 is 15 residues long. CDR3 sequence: CASSSLSGGGYGYTF. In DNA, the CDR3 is TGTGCCAGCAGCTCTCTATCAGGGGGCGGCTATGGCTACACCTTC.

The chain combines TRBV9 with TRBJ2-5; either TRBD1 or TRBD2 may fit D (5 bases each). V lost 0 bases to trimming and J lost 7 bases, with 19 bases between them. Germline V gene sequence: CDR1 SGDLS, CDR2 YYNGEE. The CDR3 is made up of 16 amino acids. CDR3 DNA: TGTGCCAGCAGCGTAGTAGGTGGTGGGACCTCAGGGACCCAGTACTTC. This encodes CASSVVGGGTSGTQYF.

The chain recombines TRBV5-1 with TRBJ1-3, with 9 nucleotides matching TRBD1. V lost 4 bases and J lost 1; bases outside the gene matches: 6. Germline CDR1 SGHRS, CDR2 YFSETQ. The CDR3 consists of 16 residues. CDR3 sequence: CASSVGTGHSGNTIYF. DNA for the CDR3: TGCGCCAGCAGCGTTGGGACAGGGCATTCTGGAAACACCATATATTTT. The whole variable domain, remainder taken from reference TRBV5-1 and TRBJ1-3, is KAGVTQTPRYLIKTRGQQVTLSCSPISGHRSVSWYQQTPGQGLQFLFEYFSETQRNKGNFPGRFSGRQFSNSRSEMNVSTLELGDSALYLCASSVGTGHSGNTIYFGEGSWLTVV.

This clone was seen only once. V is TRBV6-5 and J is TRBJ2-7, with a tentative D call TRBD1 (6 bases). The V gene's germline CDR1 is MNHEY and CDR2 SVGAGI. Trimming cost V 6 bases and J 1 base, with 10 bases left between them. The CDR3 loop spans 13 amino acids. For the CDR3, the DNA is TGTGCCAGCAGATTTCAGGGGTCCTACGAGCAGTACTTC. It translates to CASRFQGSYEQYF.

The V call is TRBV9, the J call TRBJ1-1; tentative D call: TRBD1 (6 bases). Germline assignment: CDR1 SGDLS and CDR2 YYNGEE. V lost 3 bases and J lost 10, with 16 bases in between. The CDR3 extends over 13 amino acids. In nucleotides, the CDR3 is TGTGCCAGCAGCGCAGACCACAGGGATACAGCTTTCTTT. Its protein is CASSADHRDTAFF.